The present entry profiles one T cell receptor beta chain with its context. Its specificity is unknown. The sample is drawn from a study of T-cell reconstitution after alpha-beta-depleted transplantation in children. The TCRbeta library was prepared with unique molecular identifiers. TCRdb used MiXCR to reprocess the PCR reads, holding one entry per CDR3 protein. Among 600,000 to 800,000 distinct CDR3 sequences, 10% to 15% were seen once, and the ten largest hold 0.75% to 0.85%. Whole-study results and caveats: In some patients, recipient T cells and intrathymic progenitors surviving conditioning explained high day-60 diversity.

This TCR derives from a girl aged 2-9 years with congenital amegakaryocytic thrombocytopenia, due to receive a stem cell transplant. Sample: PBMCs, taken before TCRalphabeta/CD19-depleted stem cell transplant.

The CDR3 sequence is CSASTLPVGPYEQYF. In nucleotides, the CDR3 is TGCAGTGCTAGTACGTTGCCCGTGGGGCCCTACGAGCAGTACTTC. This chain connects TRBV20-1 to TRBJ2-7, with D possibly TRBD1 on 5 matching bases. The germline V gene encodes CDR1 DFQATT and CDR2 SNEGSKA (reference sequence). CDR3 length: 15 amino acids. Trimming removed 3 bases from V and 2 bases from J, with 17 bases in between.